What follows describes a single TCR beta chain. The data stem from a study of shared T cell receptors in the human thymus. The CDR3 contains 14 residues. Germline V lookup: CDR1 MDHEN, CDR2 SYDVKM. Trimming shortened V by 7 bases and J by 0 bases, and 9 bases separated the two germline ends. Profiling relied on immunoSEQ multiplex PCR, and the TCRdb table lists in-frame clones only, not all of them. This table has some 640,000 clones, 70% to 90% appearing once. The data were also submitted as part of a second study, on human thymus T cells. From that paper: It was healthy Finnish infants having corrective surgery for congenital heart defects who were the donors. Resections from corrective heart surgery provided thymus tissue. Both thymic and peripheral blood repertoires showed apparently biased V and J usage. Related studies noted strongly shared thymic repertoires across unrelated people.

This clonotype was obtained from a boy younger than two with a congenital heart defect. This chain joins TRBV28 and TRBJ2-2, with D possibly TRBD1 on 6 matching bases. Sequences were obtained from thymocytes. The CDR3 region has the DNA TGTGCCAGCACTTGGACAGCGAACACCGGGGAGCTGTTTTTT. As protein: CASTWTANTGELFF.